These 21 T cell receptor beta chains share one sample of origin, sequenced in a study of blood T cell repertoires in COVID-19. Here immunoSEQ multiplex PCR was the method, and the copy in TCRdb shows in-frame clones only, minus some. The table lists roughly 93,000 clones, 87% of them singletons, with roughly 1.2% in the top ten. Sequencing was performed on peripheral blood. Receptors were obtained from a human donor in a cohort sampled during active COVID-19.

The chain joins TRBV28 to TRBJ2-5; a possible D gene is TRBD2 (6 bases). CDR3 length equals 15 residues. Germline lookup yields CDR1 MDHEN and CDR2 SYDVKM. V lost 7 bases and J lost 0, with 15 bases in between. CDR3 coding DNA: TGTGCCAGCATGTACGGAGGGTTCAACCAAGAGACCCAGTACTTC. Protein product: CASMYGGFNQETQYF.

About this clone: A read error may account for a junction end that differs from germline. The DNA of the CDR3 is TGTGCCAGCAGTACAGGGACCGACTATGGCTACACCTTC. The encoded protein is CASSTGTDYGYTF. This chain joins TRBV10-3 and TRBJ1-2; a weak D match, TRBD1 (6 bases). The CDR3 is 13 amino acids. Germline values: CDR1 ENHRY, CDR2 SYGVKD.

This chain's CDR3 is CASSLGLSNKDTQYF. CDR3 nucleotide sequence: TGTGCCAGCAGCCTGGGGCTATCCAACAAAGATACGCAGTATTTT. This chain joins TRBV6-5 and TRBJ2-3; possibly TRBD1 for D (5 bases). Germline CDR1 is MNHEY and CDR2 is SVGAGI. The V and J ends lost 6 bases and 5 bases respectively, with 18 bases between them. This CDR3 has 15 residues.

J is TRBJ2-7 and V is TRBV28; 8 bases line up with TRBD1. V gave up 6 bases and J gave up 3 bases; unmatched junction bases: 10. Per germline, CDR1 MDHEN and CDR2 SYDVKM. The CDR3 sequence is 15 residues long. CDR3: CASSPSRGPYYEQYF. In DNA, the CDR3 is TGTGCCAGCAGCCCCTCCAGGGGGCCCTACTACGAGCAGTACTTC.

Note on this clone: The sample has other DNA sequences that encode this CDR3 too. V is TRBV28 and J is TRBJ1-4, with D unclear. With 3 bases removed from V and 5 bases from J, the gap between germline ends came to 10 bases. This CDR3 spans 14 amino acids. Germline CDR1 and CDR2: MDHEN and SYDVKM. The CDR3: CASSFRGGNEKLFF. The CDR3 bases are TGTGCCAGCAGTTTCCGAGGCGGGAATGAAAAACTGTTTTTT.

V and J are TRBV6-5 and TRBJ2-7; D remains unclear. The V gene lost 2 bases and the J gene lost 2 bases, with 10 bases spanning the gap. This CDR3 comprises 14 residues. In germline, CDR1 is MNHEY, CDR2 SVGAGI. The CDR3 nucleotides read TGTGCCAGCAGTTACAGTGCGGAAACCTACGAGCAGTACTTC. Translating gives CASSYSAETYEQYF.

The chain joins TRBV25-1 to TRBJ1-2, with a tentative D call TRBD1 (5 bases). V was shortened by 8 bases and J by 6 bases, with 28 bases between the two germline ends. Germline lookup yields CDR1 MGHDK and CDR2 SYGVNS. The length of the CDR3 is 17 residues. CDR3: CASSRIEPGGVKHGYTF. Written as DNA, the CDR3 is TGTGCCAGCTCTCGAATTGAACCCGGGGGGGTTAAGCATGGCTACACCTTC.

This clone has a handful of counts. CDR3 residues: CASSPDPGGVQPQHF. For the CDR3, the DNA is TGTGCCAGCAGTCCTGACCCAGGGGGCGTTCAGCCCCAGCATTTT. V is TRBV6-5 and J is TRBJ1-5; 8 bases align to TRBD1. The junction had 9 bases not matched to a gene; V was cut back by 5 bases and J by 6 bases. The CDR3 sequence is 15 residues long. Germline lookup yields CDR1 MNHEY and CDR2 SVGAGI.

The CDR3 region is CASSQGNEQFF. CDR3 nucleotides: TGTGCCAGCTCACAGGGGAATGAGCAGTTCTTC. The gene calls are TRBV18 and TRBJ2-1, with a weak D call TRBD1 (5 bases). The CDR3 is 11 amino acids. V shed 4 bases and J shed 7 bases, with 5 bases lying between them. Germline-derived CDR1 and CDR2 are KGHSH and LQKENI.

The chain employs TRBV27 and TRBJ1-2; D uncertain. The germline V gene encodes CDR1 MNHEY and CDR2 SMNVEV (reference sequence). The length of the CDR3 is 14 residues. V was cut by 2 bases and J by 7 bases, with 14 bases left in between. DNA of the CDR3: TGTGCCAGCAGTTTAACGGAGAAGAGTAGTGGCTACACCTTC. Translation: CASSLTEKSSGYTF.

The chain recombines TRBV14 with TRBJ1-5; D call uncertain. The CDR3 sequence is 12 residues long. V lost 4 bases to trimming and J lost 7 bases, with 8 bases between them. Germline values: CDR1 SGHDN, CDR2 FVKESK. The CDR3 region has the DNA TGTGCCAGCAGCCGTCCGGGGCAGCCCCAGCATTTT. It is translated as CASSRPGQPQHF.

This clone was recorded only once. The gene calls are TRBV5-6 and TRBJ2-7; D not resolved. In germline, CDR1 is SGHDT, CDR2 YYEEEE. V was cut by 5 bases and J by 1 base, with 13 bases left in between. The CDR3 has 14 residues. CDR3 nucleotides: TGTGCCAGCAGTTGGGCAGAGATGTCCTACGAGCAGTACTTC. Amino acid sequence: CASSWAEMSYEQYF.

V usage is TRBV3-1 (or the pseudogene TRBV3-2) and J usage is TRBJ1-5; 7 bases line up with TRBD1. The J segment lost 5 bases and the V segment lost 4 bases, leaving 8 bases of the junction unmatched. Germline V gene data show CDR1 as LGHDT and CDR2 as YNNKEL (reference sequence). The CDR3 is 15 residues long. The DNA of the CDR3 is TGTGCCAGCAGCCCTATGGGGCAGGGGGATCAGCCCCAGCATTTT. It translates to CASSPMGQGDQPQHF.

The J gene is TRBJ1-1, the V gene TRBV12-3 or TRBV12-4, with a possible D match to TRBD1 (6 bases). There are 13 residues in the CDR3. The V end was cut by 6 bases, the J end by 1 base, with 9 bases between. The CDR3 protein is CASRSQGNTEAFF. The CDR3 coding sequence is TGTGCCAGCAGGTCACAGGGGAACACTGAAGCTTTCTTT.

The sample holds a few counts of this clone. The CDR3 bases are TGTGCCAGCAGTCGCCGGGATAGCTCCTACAATGAGCAGTTCTTC. It translates to CASSRRDSSYNEQFF. This chain connects TRBV5-4 to TRBJ2-1, with D possibly being TRBD2 (5 bases). Trimming pared 5 bases from V and 0 bases from J, leaving 12 bases between. Germline CDR1 and CDR2: SGHNT and YYREEE (reference sequence). The CDR3 totals 15 residues.

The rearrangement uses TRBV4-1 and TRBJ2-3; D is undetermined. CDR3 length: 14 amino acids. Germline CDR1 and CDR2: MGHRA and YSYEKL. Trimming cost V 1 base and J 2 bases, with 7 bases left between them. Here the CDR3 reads CASSQGGSTDTQYF. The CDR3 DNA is TGCGCCAGCAGCCAAGGAGGTTCCACAGATACGCAGTATTTT.

In nucleotides, the CDR3 is TGTGCCAGTTGCAGTCGGGGTTGGAACACCGGGGAGCTGTTTTTT. Protein: CASCSRGWNTGELFF. This sequence joins TRBV19 and TRBJ2-2; D possibly corresponds to TRBD2 (5 bases). The CDR3 has 15 amino acids. V gave up 8 bases and J gave up 1 base, with 14 bases separating them. CDR1 LNHDA and CDR2 SQIVND come from the germline V gene (reference sequence).

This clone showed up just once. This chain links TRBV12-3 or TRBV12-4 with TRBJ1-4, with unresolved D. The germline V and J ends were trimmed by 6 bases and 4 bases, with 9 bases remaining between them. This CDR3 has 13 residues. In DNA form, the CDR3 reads TGTGCCAGCAGGGCGGGTTTTAATGAAAAACTGTTTTTT. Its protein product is CASRAGFNEKLFF.

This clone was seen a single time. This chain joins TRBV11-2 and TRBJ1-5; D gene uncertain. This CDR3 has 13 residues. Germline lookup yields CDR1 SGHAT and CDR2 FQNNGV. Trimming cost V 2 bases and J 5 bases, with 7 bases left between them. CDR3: CASSLLEDQPQHF. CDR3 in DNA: TGTGCCAGCAGCTTACTTGAGGATCAGCCCCAGCATTTT.

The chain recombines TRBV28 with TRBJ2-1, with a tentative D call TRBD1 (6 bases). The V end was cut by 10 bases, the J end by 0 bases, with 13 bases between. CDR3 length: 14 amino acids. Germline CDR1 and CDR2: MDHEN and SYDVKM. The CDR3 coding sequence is TGTGCCACCTGGCAAGGGGGCTCCTACAATGAGCAGTTCTTC. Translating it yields CATWQGGSYNEQFF.

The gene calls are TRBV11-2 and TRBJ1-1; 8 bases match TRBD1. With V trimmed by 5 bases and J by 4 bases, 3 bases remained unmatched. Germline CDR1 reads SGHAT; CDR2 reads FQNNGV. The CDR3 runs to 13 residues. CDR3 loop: CASSPTGGTEAFF. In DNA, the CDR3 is TGTGCCAGCAGCCCTACAGGGGGCACTGAAGCTTTCTTT.